These T cell receptor beta chains were read from a single sample in a study of low-dose radiotherapy and immunotherapy resistance in tumors. MiXCR was run by TCRdb on the reads, yielding one entry per CDR3 protein. The sample contains some 88,000 distinct CDR3 sequences, 9.4% of which appear only once. Source: PBMCs, taken before treatment. Every receptor here comes from a male donor with prostate cancer. Both conserved end residues are part of each CDR3. The order of the fields is clone size, J gene, D gene, V gene, CDR3 protein, CDR3 DNA. A D gene is named only where the DNA matches it firmly. A clone size is listed for some rows: how often the clone was seen (once, few, many), or a class if it is expanded.

abundance: few; j_gene: TRBJ2-1; d_gene: TRBD2; v_gene: TRBV20-1; CDR3aa: CSARLASGRANEQFF; CDR3nt: TGCAGTGCTAGATTGGCTAGCGGGAGGGCAAATGAGCAGTTCTTC
abundance: many; j_gene: TRBJ2-4; d_gene: .; v_gene: TRBV9; CDR3aa: CASSGGEAKNIQYF; CDR3nt: TGTGCCAGCAGCGGGGGAGAGGCCAAAAACATTCAGTACTTC
abundance: many; j_gene: TRBJ2-1; d_gene: .; v_gene: TRBV28; CDR3aa: CASSLPLANNEQFF; CDR3nt: TGTGCCAGCAGTTTACCACTAGCCAACAATGAGCAGTTCTTC
abundance: many; j_gene: TRBJ1-6; d_gene: .; v_gene: TRBV20-1; CDR3aa: CSASPGVEGSPLHF; CDR3nt: TGCAGTGCCTCCCCGGGGGTGGAAGGATCACCCCTCCACTTT
abundance: few; j_gene: TRBJ1-1; d_gene: .; v_gene: TRBV28; CDR3aa: CASGTYRAEAFF; CDR3nt: TGTGCCAGCGGGACTTACAGGGCTGAAGCTTTCTTT
abundance: many; j_gene: TRBJ2-1; d_gene: TRBD1; v_gene: TRBV20-1; CDR3aa: CSAPTGGNRFF; CDR3nt: TGCAGTGCGCCGACAGGGGGCAATCGGTTCTTC
abundance: many; j_gene: TRBJ2-4; d_gene: .; v_gene: TRBV10-3; CDR3aa: CAISESDIQYF; CDR3nt: TGTGCCATCAGTGAGTCGGACATTCAGTACTTC
abundance: many; j_gene: TRBJ2-4; d_gene: .; v_gene: TRBV20-1; CDR3aa: CSARGGENIQYF; CDR3nt: TGCAGTGCTAGAGGCGGAGAAAACATTCAGTACTTC
abundance: .; j_gene: TRBJ2-5; d_gene: TRBD2; v_gene: TRBV29-1; CDR3aa: CSVRTSGTGETQYF; CDR3nt: TGCAGCGTTCGGACTAGCGGGACCGGAGAGACCCAGTACTTC
abundance: many; j_gene: TRBJ1-1; d_gene: TRBD1; v_gene: TRBV28; CDR3aa: CASLPGQGKSEAFF; CDR3nt: TGTGCCAGCCTCCCGGGACAGGGGAAAAGTGAAGCTTTCTTT
abundance: many; j_gene: TRBJ1-1; d_gene: .; v_gene: TRBV7-2; CDR3aa: CASSLGAGMNTEAFF; CDR3nt: TGTGCCAGCAGCTTAGGGGCAGGGATGAACACTGAAGCTTTCTTT
abundance: .; j_gene: TRBJ1-5; d_gene: .; v_gene: TRBV4-3; CDR3aa: CASSQGGGGVGQPQHF; CDR3nt: TGCGCCAGCAGCCAAGGGGGGGGTGGGGTGGGGCAGCCCCAGCATTTT
abundance: few; j_gene: TRBJ2-3; d_gene: .; v_gene: TRBV3-1; CDR3aa: CASSQDSTRLNQYF; CDR3nt: TGTGCCAGCAGCCAAGATTCGACTAGGCTAAATCAGTATTTT
abundance: many; j_gene: TRBJ1-6; d_gene: .; v_gene: TRBV9; CDR3aa: CASFPLPGGIFSSYNSPLHF; CDR3nt: TGTGCCAGCTTCCCCCTGCCGGGGGGTATTTTCAGCTCCTATAATTCACCCCTCCACTTT
abundance: many; j_gene: TRBJ2-7; d_gene: .; v_gene: TRBV28; CDR3aa: CANSPGARSYEQYF; CDR3nt: TGTGCCAACTCCCCAGGGGCGAGGTCGTACGAGCAGTACTTC
abundance: many; j_gene: TRBJ2-2; d_gene: TRBD1; v_gene: TRBV29-1; CDR3aa: CSVHQGVETGELFF; CDR3nt: TGCAGCGTTCATCAGGGGGTAGAGACCGGGGAGCTGTTTTTT
abundance: .; j_gene: TRBJ2-5; d_gene: TRBD2; v_gene: TRBV2; CDR3aa: CASSEQASGSGTQYF; CDR3nt: TGTGCCAGCAGTGAACAGGCTAGCGGGAGTGGGACCCAGTACTTC
abundance: many; j_gene: TRBJ2-5; d_gene: TRBD2; v_gene: TRBV6-1; CDR3aa: CASSEYGAGGPSETQYF; CDR3nt: TGTGCCAGCAGTGAATATGGTGCGGGAGGGCCTTCGGAGACCCAGTACTTC
abundance: many; j_gene: TRBJ2-7; d_gene: TRBD2; v_gene: TRBV3-1; CDR3aa: CASSLLAGGPTF; CDR3nt: TGTGCCAGCAGCTTACTAGCGGGAGGGCCCACTTTC
abundance: many; j_gene: TRBJ2-5; d_gene: TRBD1; v_gene: TRBV6-5; CDR3aa: CASSPITGEETQYF; CDR3nt: TGTGCCAGCAGTCCGATAACAGGGGAAGAGACCCAGTACTTC
abundance: many; j_gene: TRBJ2-1; d_gene: .; v_gene: TRBV7-8; CDR3aa: CASSPAESVFNEQFF; CDR3nt: TGTGCCAGCAGCCCCGCTGAGTCGGTTTTCAATGAGCAGTTCTTC
abundance: many; j_gene: TRBJ2-1; d_gene: .; v_gene: TRBV19; CDR3aa: CASSPPGPRTYNEQFF; CDR3nt: TGTGCCAGTAGCCCTCCGGGCCCCCGTACCTACAATGAGCAGTTCTTC
abundance: .; j_gene: TRBJ1-1; d_gene: TRBD1; v_gene: TRBV18; CDR3aa: CASSPAGQGANTEAFF; CDR3nt: TGTGCCAGCTCACCGGCGGGACAGGGGGCGAACACTGAAGCTTTCTTT
abundance: .; j_gene: TRBJ2-6; d_gene: .; v_gene: TRBV5-1; CDR3aa: CASSSQVSSGANVLTF; CDR3nt: TGCGCCAGCAGCTCTCAGGTGAGCTCTGGGGCCAACGTCCTGACTTTC
abundance: many; j_gene: TRBJ2-3; d_gene: .; v_gene: TRBV28; CDR3aa: CASGETDTQYF; CDR3nt: TGTGCCAGCGGGGAGACAGATACGCAGTATTTT
abundance: many; j_gene: TRBJ2-1; d_gene: TRBD2; v_gene: TRBV6-6; CDR3aa: CASSFGGGSYNEQFF; CDR3nt: TGTGCCAGCAGTTTCGGCGGGGGCTCCTACAATGAGCAGTTCTTC
abundance: many; j_gene: TRBJ2-4; d_gene: TRBD2; v_gene: TRBV9; CDR3aa: CASSVDGGLAATNIQYF; CDR3nt: TGTGCCAGCAGCGTAGATGGTGGGCTAGCGGCAACAAACATTCAGTACTTC
abundance: many; j_gene: TRBJ2-7; d_gene: .; v_gene: TRBV3-1; CDR3aa: CASSQEPVPSYEQYF; CDR3nt: TGTGCCAGCAGCCAAGAGCCAGTCCCCTCCTACGAGCAGTACTTC
abundance: many; j_gene: TRBJ2-7; d_gene: .; v_gene: TRBV7-2; CDR3aa: CASSLAAGAYSYEQYF; CDR3nt: TGTGCCAGCAGCTTAGCGGCGGGGGCTTACTCCTACGAGCAGTACTTC
abundance: many; j_gene: TRBJ1-4; d_gene: .; v_gene: TRBV6-5; CDR3aa: CASSLGGNEKLFF; CDR3nt: TGTGCCAGCAGTTTAGGGGGAAATGAAAAACTGTTTTTT
abundance: few; j_gene: TRBJ2-1; d_gene: .; v_gene: TRBV19; CDR3aa: CASSSRDTDDEQFF; CDR3nt: TGTGCCAGTAGTAGCCGGGACACCGACGATGAGCAGTTCTTC
abundance: many; j_gene: TRBJ2-2; d_gene: TRBD1; v_gene: TRBV28; CDR3aa: CASSLRDRGVTGELFF; CDR3nt: TGTGCCAGCAGTTTAAGGGACAGGGGAGTAACCGGGGAGCTGTTTTTT
abundance: many; j_gene: TRBJ1-5; d_gene: .; v_gene: TRBV4-1; CDR3aa: CASSPSEGSNQPQHF; CDR3nt: TGCGCCAGCAGCCCTTCTGAAGGTAGCAATCAGCCCCAGCATTTT
abundance: many; j_gene: TRBJ2-5; d_gene: .; v_gene: TRBV4-3; CDR3aa: CASSQGVTAAGETQYF; CDR3nt: TGCGCCAGCAGCCAAGGAGTGACAGCCGCTGGTGAGACCCAGTACTTC
abundance: few; j_gene: TRBJ2-5; d_gene: .; v_gene: TRBV5-4; CDR3aa: CASTETPGQQETQYF; CDR3nt: TGTGCCAGCACCGAAACTCCGGGACAACAAGAGACCCAGTACTTC
abundance: many; j_gene: TRBJ2-2; d_gene: TRBD2; v_gene: TRBV12-3/TRBV12-4; CDR3aa: CASSLGLAGDGTGELFF; CDR3nt: TGTGCCAGCAGTTTAGGACTAGCGGGAGATGGCACCGGGGAGCTGTTTTTT
abundance: many; j_gene: TRBJ2-1; d_gene: TRBD2; v_gene: TRBV7-2; CDR3aa: CASSSTSGSSNEQFF; CDR3nt: TGTGCCAGCAGCTCGACTAGCGGGAGCAGCAATGAGCAGTTCTTC
abundance: many; j_gene: TRBJ2-3; d_gene: .; v_gene: TRBV6-6; CDR3aa: CASSKRWDHLTDTQYF; CDR3nt: TGTGCCAGCAGCAAGAGGTGGGACCACCTCACAGATACGCAGTATTTT
abundance: many; j_gene: TRBJ2-7; d_gene: TRBD2; v_gene: TRBV27; CDR3aa: CASSSLGTSGSYEQYF; CDR3nt: TGTGCCAGCAGTTCATTGGGGACTAGCGGGAGCTACGAGCAGTACTTC
abundance: many; j_gene: TRBJ2-1; d_gene: TRBD2; v_gene: TRBV6-6; CDR3aa: CASSYLGTSGSPSYNEQFF; CDR3nt: TGTGCCAGCAGTTATCTCGGGACTAGCGGGAGCCCATCCTACAATGAGCAGTTCTTC
abundance: many; j_gene: TRBJ2-7; d_gene: TRBD1; v_gene: TRBV5-1; CDR3aa: CASSGTGTGHFQGLDEQYF; CDR3nt: TGCGCCAGCAGCGGCACCGGGACAGGGCACTTCCAGGGCCTTGACGAGCAGTACTTC
abundance: .; j_gene: TRBJ2-7; d_gene: .; v_gene: TRBV29-1; CDR3aa: CSALEGAYEQYF; CDR3nt: TGCAGCGCCTTGGAAGGTGCCTACGAGCAGTACTTC
abundance: many; j_gene: TRBJ2-1; d_gene: .; v_gene: TRBV6-2/TRBV6-3; CDR3aa: CASNGPLYDEQFF; CDR3nt: TGTGCCAGCAATGGTCCCCTATATGATGAGCAGTTCTTC
abundance: .; j_gene: TRBJ2-5; d_gene: TRBD2; v_gene: TRBV2; CDR3aa: CASSLAGGLSQETQYF; CDR3nt: TGTGCCAGCAGTTTAGCGGGAGGTTTGTCTCAAGAGACCCAGTACTTC
abundance: many; j_gene: TRBJ2-2; d_gene: TRBD2; v_gene: TRBV3-1; CDR3aa: CASSQVGLAGGAGELFF; CDR3nt: TGTGCCAGCAGCCAAGTGGGACTAGCGGGAGGAGCCGGGGAGCTGTTTTTT
abundance: .; j_gene: TRBJ2-3; d_gene: .; v_gene: TRBV2; CDR3aa: CASNEREILTDTQYF; CDR3nt: TGTGCCAGCAATGAACGCGAGATACTCACAGATACGCAGTATTTT
abundance: few; j_gene: TRBJ2-1; d_gene: TRBD2; v_gene: TRBV24-1; CDR3aa: CATSDPGTSVDNEQFF; CDR3nt: TGTGCCACCAGTGACCCCGGGACTAGCGTGGACAATGAGCAGTTCTTC
abundance: many; j_gene: TRBJ2-3; d_gene: TRBD2; v_gene: TRBV30; CDR3aa: CAWTSAGGPGTDTQYF; CDR3nt: TGTGCCTGGACCTCAGCGGGAGGGCCGGGCACAGATACGCAGTATTTT
abundance: many; j_gene: TRBJ2-1; d_gene: TRBD2; v_gene: TRBV6-2/TRBV6-3; CDR3aa: CASTRAGGRGEQFF; CDR3nt: TGTGCCAGCACCCGGGCGGGAGGGAGGGGTGAGCAGTTCTTC
abundance: many; j_gene: TRBJ2-5; d_gene: TRBD2; v_gene: TRBV20-1; CDR3aa: CSAISGRGGTQYF; CDR3nt: TGCAGTGCCATTAGCGGGAGAGGTGGGACCCAGTACTTC
abundance: many; j_gene: TRBJ2-2; d_gene: TRBD1; v_gene: TRBV18; CDR3aa: CASSPGQANTGELFF; CDR3nt: TGTGCCAGCTCACCGGGACAGGCGAACACCGGGGAGCTGTTTTTT
abundance: many; j_gene: TRBJ2-2; d_gene: .; v_gene: TRBV11-3; CDR3aa: CASSLEVGIGELFF; CDR3nt: TGTGCCAGCAGCTTAGAGGTTGGCATCGGGGAGCTGTTTTTT
abundance: many; j_gene: TRBJ2-1; d_gene: TRBD2; v_gene: TRBV6-1; CDR3aa: CASNQGTTVEQFF; CDR3nt: TGTGCCAGTAACCAAGGGACTACCGTTGAGCAGTTCTTC